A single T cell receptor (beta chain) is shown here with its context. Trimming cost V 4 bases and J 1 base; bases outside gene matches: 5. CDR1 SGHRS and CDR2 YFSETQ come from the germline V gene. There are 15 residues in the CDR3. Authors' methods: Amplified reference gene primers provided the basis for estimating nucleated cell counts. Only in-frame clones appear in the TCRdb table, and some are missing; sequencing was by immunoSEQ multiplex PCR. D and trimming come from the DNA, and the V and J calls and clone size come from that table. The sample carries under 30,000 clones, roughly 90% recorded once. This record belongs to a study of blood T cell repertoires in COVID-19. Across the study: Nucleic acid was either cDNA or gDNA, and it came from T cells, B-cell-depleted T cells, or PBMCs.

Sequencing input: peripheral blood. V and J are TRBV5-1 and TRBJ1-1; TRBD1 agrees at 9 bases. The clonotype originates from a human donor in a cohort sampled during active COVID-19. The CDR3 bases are TGCGCCAGCAGCAGGGGACAGGGCCAGAACACTGAAGCTTTCTTT. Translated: CASSRGQGQNTEAFF.